This TCR beta chain was identified in a study of T cells in Graves' hyperthyroidism and ophthalmopathy. General study points: Researchers found most expanded thyroid clonotypes above 0.001 in blood as well. Model-based prediction identified ophthalmopathy a median 6.5 months prior to its onset.

Criteria for exclusion of patients were uncontrolled infection, other autoimmune disease, pregnancy or lactation. This clonotype has a count of ten or more. The antigen is undetermined. Germline values: CDR1 KGHDR, CDR2 SFDVKD. V trimming: 5 bases; J trimming: 6 bases; junction bases outside the gene matches: 7. The CDR3 contains 16 residues. The TCR beta CDR3 regions underwent amplification using RNA transcripts as the source. The study used the HTBI primer set for a first-round RT-PCR of the TCR CDR3. MiXCR was run by TCRdb on the multiplex PCR reads, yielding one entry per CDR3 protein. This sample has roughly 500,000 distinct CDR3 sequences, with over 35% found just once.

The sequenced sample consisted of peripheral blood or thyroid tissue (not recorded which). This chain joins TRBV24-1 and TRBJ2-2; TRBD1 matches 11 bases. The sequence came from an adult woman with Graves' disease, either hyperthyroidism or ophthalmopathy (not recorded which). CDR3 DNA: TGTGCCACCAGTGCCTCCGGGACAGGGGGTCCCGGGGAGCTGTTTTTT. This codes for CATSASGTGGPGELFF.